The 5 T cell receptor beta chains presented below share a single source sample, sequenced in a study of T cells expressing NK-cell markers. With the 5' RACE reads reprocessed, TCRdb shows one record per CDR3 protein and no DNA. The specimen's table records 400,000 or so distinct CDR3 sequences. Sequencing input: blood T cells: a sorted CD56 or NKG2C T cell subset, CD4+ or CD8+ T cells, or bulk PBMC T cells (not recorded which). The receptors were gathered from a woman aged 50 to 65 in good health.

The V gene is TRBV4-1, the J gene TRBJ2-6; TCRdb returns TRBD2, unconfirmable since there is no DNA. This CDR3 region has 19 residues. The germline gives CDR1 MGHRA, CDR2 YSYEKL. CDR3 sequence: CASSQEAASTVLGANVLTF.

The chain couples TRBV12-3 or TRBV12-4 to TRBJ2-3; TCRdb calls TRBD1, which cannot be checked without DNA. This CDR3 contains 17 residues. The CDR3: CASSPFTGISSTDTQYF.

This chain links TRBV24-1 with TRBJ2-6; the TCRdb call, TRBD1, lacks DNA for checking. Per germline, CDR1 KGHDR and CDR2 SFDVKD. The CDR3 contains 16 residues. CDR3 amino acids: CATKGQAPSGANVLTF.

The chain links TRBV5-1 to TRBJ2-6; there is no DNA to check the TCRdb D call of TRBD1. CDR1 and CDR2 from the germline V gene are SGHRS and YFSETQ. CDR3 length: 12 amino acids. The CDR3 is CASSYSTGGLTF.

The genes are TRBV5-5 and TRBJ1-5. The germline CDR1 and CDR2 sequences are SGHKS and YYEKEE (reference sequence). CDR3 length: 14 amino acids. The CDR3 here is CASSLGGSGQPQHF. Based on the CDR3 plus reference TRBV5-5 and TRBJ1-5, the full variable domain is DAGVTQSPTHLIKTRGQQVTLRCSPISGHKSVSWYQQVLGQGPQFIFQYYEKEERGRGNFPDRFSARQFPNYSSELNVNALLLGDSALYLCASSLGGSGQPQHFGDGTRLSIL.